A selection of T cell receptor beta chains follows, all from one sample in a study of early T cells in non-severe SARS-CoV-2 infection. TCRdb processed the 5' RACE reads anew with MiXCR; each CDR3 protein has one entry. The table has around 68,000 distinct CDR3 sequences, approximately 5.9% seen once. The sample in question was whole blood, obtained at baseline. The source is an adult who was a healthcare worker with PCR-confirmed SARS-CoV-2 infection or an uninfected control (not recorded which). The CDR3 runs from the conserved cysteine through the conserved F or W. Each record gives: V gene, clone size, J gene, D gene, CDR3 protein, CDR3 DNA. A D gene is named only where the DNA matches it firmly. The size entry is marked missing in some rows and otherwise reads once, few, many or a size class.

V: TRBV6-1
size: -
J: TRBJ2-3
D: -
CDR3: CASSERRTRADLNTQYF
DNA: TGTGCCAGCAGTGAGCGCCGGACGCGTGCCGATCTAAATACGCAGTATTTT

V: TRBV6-6
size: many
J: TRBJ2-5
D: -
CDR3: CASSRRTDSQETQYF
DNA: TGTGCCAGCAGCCGACGGACGGATTCCCAAGAGACCCAGTACTTC

V: TRBV11-2
size: many
J: TRBJ2-3
D: TRBD1
CDR3: CASSPKRDRKFSTDTQYF
DNA: TGTGCCAGCAGCCCCAAACGGGACAGAAAATTTAGCACAGATACGCAGTATTTT

V: TRBV24-1
size: many
J: TRBJ1-1
D: -
CDR3: CATSANRGDTEAFF
DNA: TGTGCCACCAGTGCGAATAGGGGTGACACTGAAGCTTTCTTT

V: TRBV4-3
size: many
J: TRBJ2-1
D: -
CDR3: CASSQQGNEQFF
DNA: TGCGCCAGCAGCCAACAGGGCAATGAGCAGTTCTTC

V: TRBV20-1
size: -
J: TRBJ2-3
D: -
CDR3: CSATREMATDTQYF
DNA: TGCAGTGCTACAAGAGAGATGGCCACAGATACGCAGTATTTT

V: TRBV27
size: many
J: TRBJ2-3
D: TRBD2
CDR3: CASSLTHLAGRTDTQYF
DNA: TGTGCCAGCAGTTTAACCCACCTAGCGGGGCGCACAGATACGCAGTATTTT

V: TRBV10-3
size: -
J: TRBJ2-5
D: TRBD1
CDR3: CAISGTGPETQYF
DNA: TGTGCCATCAGCGGGACAGGGCCAGAGACCCAGTACTTC

V: TRBV28
size: -
J: TRBJ1-6
D: -
CDR3: CASSYIGGLYSPLHF
DNA: TGTGCCAGCAGTTATATAGGCGGCTTGTATTCACCCCTCCACTTT

V: TRBV27
size: many
J: TRBJ1-5
D: -
CDR3: CASSLFGGGQPQHF
DNA: TGTGCCAGCAGTTTATTTGGGGGAGGTCAGCCCCAGCATTTT

V: TRBV7-2
size: -
J: TRBJ2-4
D: -
CDR3: CASSLDGRRAKNIQYF
DNA: TGTGCCAGCAGCTTAGATGGCCGCAGGGCCAAAAACATTCAGTACTTC

V: TRBV10-3
size: many
J: TRBJ1-2
D: -
CDR3: CAISVGAYYGYTF
DNA: TGTGCCATCAGTGTAGGGGCCTACTATGGCTACACCTTC

V: TRBV5-8
size: -
J: TRBJ2-1
D: TRBD2
CDR3: CASSLGTSGRADEQFF
DNA: TGTGCCAGCAGCTTGGGGACTAGCGGGAGGGCCGATGAGCAGTTCTTC

V: TRBV18
size: few
J: TRBJ2-7
D: TRBD1
CDR3: CASSPPGTGSLLEQYF
DNA: TGTGCCAGCTCACCACCCGGGACAGGGTCGCTTTTGGAGCAGTACTTC

V: TRBV7-9
size: many
J: TRBJ1-2
D: -
CDR3: CASSLDSYGYTF
DNA: TGTGCCAGCAGCTTAGACAGCTATGGCTACACCTTC

V: TRBV27
size: many
J: TRBJ2-3
D: TRBD2
CDR3: CASSSLGLAGDTDTQYF
DNA: TGTGCCAGCAGTTCTCTCGGACTAGCGGGAGACACAGATACGCAGTATTTT

V: TRBV20-1
size: many
J: TRBJ1-5
D: TRBD1
CDR3: CSASGGGLPQHF
DNA: TGCAGTGCTTCAGGGGGGGGGTTGCCCCAGCATTTT

V: TRBV11-2
size: few
J: TRBJ2-7
D: -
CDR3: CASSFSSF
DNA: TGTGCCAGCAGCTTTAGCAGCTTC

V: TRBV30
size: few
J: TRBJ2-3
D: -
CDR3: CAWSIRRADTQYF
DNA: TGTGCCTGGAGTATTAGAAGGGCAGATACGCAGTATTTT

V: TRBV5-6
size: few
J: TRBJ1-1
D: -
CDR3: CASSYAEYTEAFF
DNA: TGTGCCAGCAGCTATGCAGAGTACACTGAAGCTTTCTTT

V: TRBV7-9
size: many
J: TRBJ1-6
D: -
CDR3: CASSLEGSSPLHF
DNA: TGTGCCAGCAGCCTAGAGGGGTCCTCACCCCTCCACTTT

V: TRBV28
size: many
J: TRBJ1-1
D: TRBD1
CDR3: CASSWTGVTEAFF
DNA: TGTGCCAGCAGTTGGACAGGGGTCACTGAAGCTTTCTTT

V: TRBV7-6
size: many
J: TRBJ1-2
D: TRBD1
CDR3: CASSLGGRGYGYTF
DNA: TGTGCCAGCAGCTTAGGAGGCAGGGGGTATGGCTACACCTTC

V: TRBV7-8
size: many
J: TRBJ2-5
D: TRBD1
CDR3: CASSEMTGVKETQYF
DNA: TGTGCCAGCAGCGAAATGACAGGGGTCAAAGAGACCCAGTACTTC